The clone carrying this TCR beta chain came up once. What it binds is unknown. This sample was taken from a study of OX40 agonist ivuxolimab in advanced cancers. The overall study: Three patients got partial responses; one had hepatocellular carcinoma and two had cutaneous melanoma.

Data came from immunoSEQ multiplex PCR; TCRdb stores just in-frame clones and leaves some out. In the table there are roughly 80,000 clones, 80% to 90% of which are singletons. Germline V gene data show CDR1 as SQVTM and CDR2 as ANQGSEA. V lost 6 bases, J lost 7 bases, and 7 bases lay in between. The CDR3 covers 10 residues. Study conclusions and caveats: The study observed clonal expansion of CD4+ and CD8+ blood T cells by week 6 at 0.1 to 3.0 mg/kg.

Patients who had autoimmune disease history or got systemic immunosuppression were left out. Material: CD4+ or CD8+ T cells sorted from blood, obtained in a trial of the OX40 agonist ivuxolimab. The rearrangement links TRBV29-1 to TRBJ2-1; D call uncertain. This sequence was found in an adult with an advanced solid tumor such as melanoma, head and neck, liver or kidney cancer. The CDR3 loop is CSVPGNEQFF. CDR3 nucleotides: TGCAGCGTACCCGGGAATGAGCAGTTCTTC.